This entry concerns a single T cell receptor beta chain. This clonotype has ten or more counts. Its antigen target is currently unknown. Per-base quality was not reported, and no clone a single base away is much larger than it. These data are taken from a study of T-cell reconstitution after alpha-beta-depleted transplantation in children (dated by TCRdb to 2015 to 2016). In terms of the full investigation: T-cell immune reconstitution after TCRalphabeta/CD19-depleted allogeneic hematopoietic cell transplantation in children was quantitatively tracked in the study by means of TCR repertoire profiling.

Spanning cysteine to phenylalanine, the CDR3 consists of 14 amino acids. CDR3 DNA is the only sequence kept; it has 42 bases, read in frame from the first base. In the germline V gene, CDR1 corresponds to WSHSY and CDR2 to SAAADI. V loses 7 bases, J loses 0 bases, and the germline ends lie 11 bases apart. Broad study findings and their caveats: The high TCRbeta diversity at day 60 in some patients was ascribed to recipient T cells and intrathymic progenitors that had survived conditioning. The apparently early recovery of alphabetaT-cell counts about two months after transplant reportedly depended on only several hundred rapidly expanded clones that came from non-depleted graft cells. Over the following months the frequencies of hyperexpanded clones went down, and after one year T-cell counts and TCRbeta diversity were mostly credited to newly produced T cells.

In light of the paper, this sample's treatment or condition label describes: allogeneic hematopoietic cell transplantation with graft depleted of TCRalphabeta T cells and CD19 B cells. The children who served as transplant recipients had been given grafts of TCRalphabeta/CD19-depleted allogeneic hematopoietic cells. The library was generated by PCR. Sequencing used an Illumina HiSeq 2500. TCR library preparation used molecular barcoding, with unique molecular identifiers applied to normalize quantification of the TCRbeta repertoire. The public reads were reprocessed in TCRdb via fastp at Q25 and MiXCR, keeping in-frame beta chains. Each CDR3 protein gets just one entry, which takes the most common genes and DNA from the rows behind it. The sample records fewer than 350,000 distinct CDR3 sequences, more than 9% of which are singletons. The ten most abundant clones make up about 20% of the sample.

The sequence was obtained from a male patient between 2 and 9 years old who had a stem cell transplant for chronic granulomatous disease, so the T cells may come from the graft donor. Material: peripheral blood, obtained 180 days after TCRalphabeta/CD19-depleted stem cell transplant. The chain couples TRBV10-2 to TRBJ2-3; the D region possibly corresponds to TRBD2 (5 bases align). The CDR3 region: CASTPGSSTDTQYF. The sequenced DNA: TGCGCCAGCACTCCGGGGTCCAGCACAGATACGCAGTATTTT.